This T cell receptor (beta chain) was recovered during a study of shared clonotypes between healthy human individuals (dated by TCRdb to 2018 to 2020). Background on the whole study: A few men and a couple of women, aged 18 to 49 years, made up the cohort. For each donor, CD4 naive and CD4 memory were each given three plates, CD8 naive was given two plates, and CD8 memory was given one plate. The study deeply sequenced blood TCR repertoires of several healthy adults to estimate repertoire size and the extent of clonotype sharing between individuals. To increase sequencing depth and limit assay-specific biases, TCR repertoire library preparation and sequencing were carried out by different laboratories using diverse techniques. Leukapheresis yielded between about 0.94 and 10 billion PBMCs per donor.

After removal of 5 bases from V and 5 bases from J, the junction retains 8 bases not matched to a gene. CDR1 SGHAT and CDR2 FQNNGV are derived from the germline V gene. Counted from cysteine to phenylalanine, this CDR3 has 15 amino acids. Only the CDR3 part of the read is kept: 45 bases, read in frame from the first base. The donors were healthy, HIV-negative adults who had no recently reported acute infections or vaccinations. Every donor was a Caucasian adult residing in Nashville, Tennessee, USA. Magnetic negative selection was used to enrich CD4+ T cells, after which naive cells were positively selected on CD45RA and the negative fraction became the memory subset. Blood was collected by leukapheresis, and PBMCs were isolated by Ficoll-Histopaque density gradient centrifugation and then cryopreserved in liquid nitrogen vapor phase. Analytical flow cytometry was used to check the purity and quantity of every magnetically sorted T cell population. Genomic DNA was isolated from each sorted fraction and quantified by UV absorbance on a Nanodrop 2000c.

In this sample, this clone turned up a few times. Its antigen is still unknown. No base quality information exists; no much larger clone differs at one position. The investigation overall reported the following: Based on pairwise subsampling, the degree of clonotype sharing among donors was expected to be affected by sequencing depth. When a few donors were compared, the shared fraction of clonotypes was about 5% for naive CD4, about 4% for naive CD8, about 2.5% for memory CD4, and 0.3% to 0.5% for memory CD8. Compared with non-shared clonotypes, the clonotypes found in all four sorted-subset donors had higher generation probabilities. Because the study included a small number of donors, the genetic and exposure-history diversity represented was limited. Sampling was restricted to blood, and TCR repertoires in tissues likely differ from the TCR repertoires found in blood. Even with the large sequencing depth, rarefaction of the sorted-subset datasets indicated that sequencing was incomplete. Naive subsets generally had larger estimated clonotype richness than memory subsets did.

TCR CDR3 regions were amplified from genomic DNA by multiplex PCR using the deep immunoSEQ assay. Genomic DNA extracted from each cell subset was distributed evenly over all wells of several immunoSEQ 96-well plates, and each plate served as one replicate. For sorted subsets, each replicate PCR was loaded with around 200 ng genomic DNA, equivalent to some 27,000 T cell genomes. Purified libraries were measured with a Qubit 3.0 fluorometer, size-checked on a Bioanalyzer 2100, and measured again with the KAPA Library Quantification kit. A separate single-read 150-cycle Illumina NextSeq 550 flow cell was used to sequence each immunoSEQ 96-well plate. The original methods were these. Because only junctional sequences without quality scores were contained in the immunoSEQ output, filtering matching that applied to full-length reads could not be performed. To assign V/J genes and CDR3, sequences were annotated against IMGT germline references using PyIR, a Python wrapper for IgBLAST v1.9. Reads were filtered out if the reads had weak V/J assignments (E-value above 1e-6), no CDR3, stop codons, out-of-frame junctions, or ambiguous translated residues. V3J clonotypes were defined as sequences sharing the same inferred V gene, J gene, and CDR3 amino acid sequence. The percentage overlap between two repertoires was calculated by dividing the number of shared unique clonotypes by the size of the smaller repertoire. Three approaches were used to assess repertoire richness: RTK rarefaction, the Chao1 estimator, and Recon v2.1 estimates of unobserved clonotypes. OLGA was used to compute generation probabilities for all TCRbeta clonotypes that the gDNA method yielded from four donors. TCRdb took over this immuneACCESS table, retaining in-frame rearrangements with V and J assigned. Such tables are incomplete; in checked studies, under half of the missing clones stem from an unresolved V gene, and the remainder is unexplained. The DNA was the basis for D and trimming; V, J and clone size are from that table. Counted in this sample were fewer than 850,000 clones; 60% to 80% of them appeared once. 1.5% to 2% of the sample is in the top ten clones.

This receptor was taken from a woman aged 25 to 39 in good health. The chain was built from TRBV11-2 and TRBJ2-2, with TRBD2 identical over 7 junction bases. Sequencing used memory CD4+ T cells sorted from blood. What this sample's cell subset or site label stands for: CD45RA-negative fraction. The nucleotide sequence is TGTGCCAGCAGCATCGGACTAGTGGGAACCGGGGAGCTGTTTTTT. Translated, this is CASSIGLVGTGELFF.